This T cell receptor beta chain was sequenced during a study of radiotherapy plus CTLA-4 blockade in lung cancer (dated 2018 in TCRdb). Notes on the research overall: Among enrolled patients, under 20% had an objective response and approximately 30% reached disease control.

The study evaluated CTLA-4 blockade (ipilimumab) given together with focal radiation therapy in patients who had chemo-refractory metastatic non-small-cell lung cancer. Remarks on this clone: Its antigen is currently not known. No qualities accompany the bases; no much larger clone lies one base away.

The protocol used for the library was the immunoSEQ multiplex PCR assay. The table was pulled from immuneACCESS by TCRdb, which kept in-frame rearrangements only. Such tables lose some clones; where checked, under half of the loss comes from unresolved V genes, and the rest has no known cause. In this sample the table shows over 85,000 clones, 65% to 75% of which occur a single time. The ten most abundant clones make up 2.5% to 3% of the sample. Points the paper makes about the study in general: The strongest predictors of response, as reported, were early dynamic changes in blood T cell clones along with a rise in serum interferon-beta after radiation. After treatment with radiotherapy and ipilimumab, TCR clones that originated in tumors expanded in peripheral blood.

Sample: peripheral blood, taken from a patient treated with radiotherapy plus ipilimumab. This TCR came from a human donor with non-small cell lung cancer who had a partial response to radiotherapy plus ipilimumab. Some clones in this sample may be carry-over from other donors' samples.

Here the CDR3 is given as CASSFDRGRSPLHF. The sequence in DNA is TGTGCCAGCAGCTTTGACAGGGGCCGCTCACCCCTCCACTTT. The chain links TRBV7-2 with TRBJ1-6, and 8 junction bases match TRBD1. The germline V gene specifies SGHTA as CDR1 and FQGNSA as CDR2. The CDR3, from cysteine to phenylalanine, totals 14 residues. Only the CDR3 region is kept as DNA, spanning 42 bases read in frame from base 1. The V end gives up 3 bases and the J end 10 bases, leaving 5 bases in the junction not matched to a gene. The variable domain in full, with residues beyond the CDR3 obtained from the reference TRBV7-2 and TRBJ1-6 genes, is GAGVSQSPSNKVTEKGKDVELRCDPISGHTALYWYRQSLGQGLEFLIYFQGNSAPDKSGLPSDRFSAERTGGSVSTLTIQRTQQEDSAVYLCASSFDRGRSPLHFGNGTRLTVT.